Below, one T cell receptor beta chain is given with its context. Germline values: CDR1 MGHDK, CDR2 SYGVNS. The CDR3 length is 13 residues. The V and J ends lost 5 bases and 5 bases respectively, with 13 bases between them. This entry comes from a study of T cell repertoires and Cas9 in healthy adults. Clones were sequenced by immunoSEQ multiplex PCR, and TCRdb holds only the in-frame ones, with some missing. The sample has 20,000 to 25,000 clones, 92% seen once. This receptor was obtained from a human donor in good health. Input material: CD4+ effector T cells (CD127+, CD25-, CD137-, CD154-) from PBMCs; culture status not recorded. The chain is built from TRBV25-1 and TRBJ2-7, with a weak D call TRBD1 (5 bases). The CDR3 spells CASSSQGMHEQYF. The CDR3 DNA reads TGTGCCAGCAGTTCGCAGGGTATGCACGAGCAGTACTTC.